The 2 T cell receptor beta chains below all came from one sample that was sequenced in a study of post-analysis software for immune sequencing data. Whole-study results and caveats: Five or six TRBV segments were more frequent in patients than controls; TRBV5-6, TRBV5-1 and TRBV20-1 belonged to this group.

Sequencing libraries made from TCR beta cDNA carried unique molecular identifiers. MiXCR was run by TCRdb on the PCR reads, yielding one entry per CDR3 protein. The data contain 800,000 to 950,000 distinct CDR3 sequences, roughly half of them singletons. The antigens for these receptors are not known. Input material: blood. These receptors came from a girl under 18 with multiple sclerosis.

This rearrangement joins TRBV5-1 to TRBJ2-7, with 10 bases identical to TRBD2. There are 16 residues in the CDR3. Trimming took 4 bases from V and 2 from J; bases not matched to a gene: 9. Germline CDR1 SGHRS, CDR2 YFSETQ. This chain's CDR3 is CASSPRTSGVTYEQYF. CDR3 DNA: TGCGCCAGCAGCCCCCGGACTAGCGGAGTCACCTACGAGCAGTACTTC.

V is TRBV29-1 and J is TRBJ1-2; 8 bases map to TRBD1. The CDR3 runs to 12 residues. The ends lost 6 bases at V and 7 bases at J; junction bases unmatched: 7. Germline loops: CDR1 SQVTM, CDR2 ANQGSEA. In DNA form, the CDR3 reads TGCAGCGTCGTGCAGGGGGCTAGTGGCTACACCTTC. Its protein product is CSVVQGASGYTF. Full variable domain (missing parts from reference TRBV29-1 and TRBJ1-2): SAVISQKPSRDICQRGTSLTIQCQVDSQVTMMFWYRQQPGQSLTLIATANQGSEATYESGFVIDKFPISRPNLTFSTLTVSNMSPEDSSIYLCSVVQGASGYTFGSGTRLTVV.